Below, 25 T cell receptor beta chains from the same sample are listed, as sequenced in a study of cytomegalovirus exposure and HLA in healthy donors. Sequenced by immunoSEQ multiplex PCR; TCRdb stores in-frame clones only, minus some. Among over 200,000 clones listed, around 90% were seen once. The sample comprised PBMCs. The receptors here all came from a woman aged 18-35 years in good health and CMV-seronegative.

This sequence joins TRBV10-3 and TRBJ2-1, with 11 bases aligning to TRBD2. CDR1 is ENHRY, CDR2 SYGVKD, per germline. This CDR3 spans 15 amino acids. The J segment lost 5 bases and the V segment lost 9 bases, leaving 9 bases of the junction unmatched. CDR3 loop: CAIREQGLADNEQFF. In DNA, the CDR3 is TGTGCCATAAGGGAACAGGGACTAGCGGACAATGAGCAGTTCTTC.

The rearrangement links TRBV6-5 to TRBJ1-2; D gene ambiguous. The CDR3 extends over 16 amino acids. CDR1 is MNHEY, CDR2 SVGAGI, per germline. Trimming removed 0 bases at V and 1 base at J, with 12 bases between. The CDR3 is CASSYSARLVNYGYTF. DNA of the CDR3: TGTGCCAGCAGTTACTCCGCCAGGCTTGTTAACTATGGCTACACCTTC.

CDR3 in amino acids: CASSLALTSGLTGELFF. Written as DNA, the CDR3 is TGTGCCAGCAGCTTAGCGCTAACCAGCGGGCTCACCGGGGAGCTGTTTTTT. The chain joins TRBV7-8 to TRBJ2-2; perhaps TRBD2 as D (6 bases). The V and J ends lost 0 bases and 4 bases respectively, with 15 bases between them. In germline, CDR1 is SGHVS, CDR2 FQNEAQ. The CDR3 extends over 17 amino acids.

The V and J genes are TRBV4-1 and TRBJ2-7, with 8 bases that match TRBD2. CDR3 length equals 18 residues. V was pared by 3 bases and J by 0 bases, with 13 bases of the junction left unmatched. The germline gives CDR1 MGHRA, CDR2 YSYEKL. The CDR3 is CASSQGLSGGDHSYEQYF. The CDR3 nucleotides are TGCGCCAGCAGCCAGGGGCTAAGCGGGGGAGATCACTCCTACGAGCAGTACTTC.

The chain employs TRBV27 and TRBJ2-7; 9 positions agree with TRBD2. V was clipped by 8 bases and J by 3 bases; unmatched bases: 5. Germline V gene data show CDR1 as MNHEY and CDR2 as SMNVEV (reference sequence). The CDR3 covers 13 residues. Here the CDR3 DNA reads TGTGCCAGCGCTAGCGGGAAGGTCTACGAGCAGTACTTC. Its protein product is CASASGKVYEQYF.

This clone has a single count. The chain combines TRBV29-1 with TRBJ2-1; D possibly corresponds to TRBD2 (5 bases). Per germline, CDR1 SQVTM and CDR2 ANQGSEA. The CDR3 runs 15 residues. Between the trimmed V and J ends, which lost 6 bases and 0 bases, there was a span of 15 bases. CDR3 bases: TGCAGCGTCCAAGGAGGACTCAGCTCCTACAATGAGCAGTTCTTC. Translation gives CSVQGGLSSYNEQFF.

The rearrangement links TRBV5-6 to TRBJ1-2, with D maybe TRBD1 (5 bases). This CDR3 has 14 residues. Trimming pared 2 bases from V and 4 bases from J, leaving 12 bases between. The germline CDR1 and CDR2 sequences are SGHDT and YYEEEE. The CDR3 DNA reads TGTGCCAGCAGCTTATCAGGGCTTAGCTATGGCTACACCTTC. This sequence encodes CASSLSGLSYGYTF.

In nucleotides, the CDR3 is TGTGCCAGCAGCCAAGATGAGGGACAGGGGCCTAACATTCAGTACTTC. It translates to CASSQDEGQGPNIQYF. The chain carries TRBV4-2 and TRBJ2-4, with 10 bases aligning to TRBD1. The ends lost 0 bases at V and 7 bases at J; junction bases unmatched: 6. The germline V gene encodes CDR1 LGHNA and CDR2 YNFKEQ. CDR3 size: 16 residues.

This rearrangement joins TRBV5-4 to TRBJ1-2, with 8 bases fitting TRBD1. V trimming: 0 bases; J trimming: 4 bases; junction bases outside the gene matches: 2. CDR3 length: 14 amino acids. The germline gives CDR1 SGHNT, CDR2 YYREEE (reference sequence). The CDR3 DNA is TGTGCCAGCAGCTTGGGACAGGGGACCTATGGCTACACCTTC. Translating it yields CASSLGQGTYGYTF.

CDR3 coding DNA: TGTGCCAGCAGCTTAAGCAGGGTGGGGCTAAGCTCTGGGGCCAACGTCCTGACTTTC. Protein sequence: CASSLSRVGLSSGANVLTF. The rearrangement uses TRBV7-2 and TRBJ2-6, with D possibly TRBD1 on 5 matching bases. Trimming shortened V by 2 bases and J by 0 bases, and 17 bases separated the two germline ends. Germline V gene lookup returns CDR1 SGHTA and CDR2 FQGNSA. The CDR3 extends over 19 amino acids. Looking up the rest from reference TRBV7-2 and TRBJ2-6 gives the full variable domain: GAGVSQSPSNKVTEKGKDVELRCDPISGHTALYWYRQSLGQGLEFLIYFQGNSAPDKSGLPSDRFSAERTGGSVSTLTIQRTQQEDSAVYLCASSLSRVGLSSGANVLTFGAGSRLTVL.

This chain joins TRBV5-1 and TRBJ1-1; D not certain. Per germline, CDR1 SGHRS and CDR2 YFSETQ. Trimming removed 1 base from V and 3 bases from J, with 13 bases in between. This CDR3 is built from 15 residues. The CDR3: CASSLSGKRDTEAFF. The CDR3 DNA follows: TGCGCCAGCAGCTTGTCAGGAAAGCGGGACACTGAAGCTTTCTTT.

This clone turned up a few times. The chain employs TRBV27 and TRBJ1-2, with 10 nucleotides matching TRBD1. V was clipped by 4 bases and J by 7 bases; unmatched bases: 9. Germline CDR1 MNHEY, CDR2 SMNVEV (reference sequence). This CDR3 comprises 15 residues. DNA of the CDR3: TGTGCCAGCAGTTCGGGACAGGGGTCGGTGTTTGGCTACACCTTC. This gives the protein CASSSGQGSVFGYTF.

The J gene is TRBJ2-7, the V gene TRBV6-1; TRBD1 might be the D (5 bases). The CDR3 contains 16 residues. Germline V gene sequence: CDR1 MNHNS, CDR2 SASEGT. Trimming removed 2 bases at V and 2 bases at J, with 16 bases between. CDR3 sequence reads: CASSERSGIKTYEQYF. DNA for the CDR3: TGTGCCAGCAGTGAACGGTCAGGGATTAAAACCTACGAGCAGTACTTC.

This chain uses TRBV27 with TRBJ2-1; 7 bases are a match to TRBD2. With V trimmed by 7 bases and J by 6 bases, 9 bases remained unmatched. From germline, CDR1 is MNHEY and CDR2 SMNVEV (reference sequence). The CDR3 totals 14 residues. Here the CDR3 DNA reads TGTGCCAGCACCGGGAGGTTGGACCCCAATGAGCAGTTCTTC. Translating gives CASTGRLDPNEQFF.

The V call is TRBV5-1, the J call TRBJ2-7; 7 nucleotides line up with TRBD1. The CDR3 totals 14 residues. Trimming took 3 bases from V and 2 from J; bases not matched to a gene: 5. Germline CDR1 reads SGHRS; CDR2 reads YFSETQ. This CDR3 reads CASSSTGLPYEQYF. CDR3 nucleotides: TGCGCCAGCAGCTCGACAGGGCTTCCCTACGAGCAGTACTTC.

The CDR3 region has the DNA TGTGCCAGCAGCCAAGAATATAGCGGGAGAGGTGAGCAGTTCTTC. Translated, it gives CASSQEYSGRGEQFF. This chain connects TRBV14 to TRBJ2-1, with 9 bases lining up with TRBD2. Germline CDR1 reads SGHDN; CDR2 reads FVKESK. Trimming removed 0 bases from V and 9 bases from J; junction bases left unmatched: 6. The CDR3 is made up of 15 amino acids.

The chain carries TRBV9 and TRBJ2-2; D not resolved. With 4 bases removed from V and 4 bases from J, the gap between germline ends came to 11 bases. Germline assignment: CDR1 SGDLS and CDR2 YYNGEE. CDR3 length: 14 amino acids. The CDR3 region has the DNA TGTGCCAGCAGCCCGAGCCGGGTCACCGGGGAGCTGTTTTTT. Amino acids: CASSPSRVTGELFF.

The chain links TRBV11-2 to TRBJ2-1, with 7 nucleotides matching TRBD2. The CDR3 length is 17 residues. The V gene's germline CDR1 is SGHAT and CDR2 FQNNGV. Losses at the gene ends were 5 bases for V and 7 bases for J; bases not matched to a gene: 17. CDR3 DNA: TGTGCCAGCAGCCCCCTTCATGCGGGAGTGTACGAGAATGAGCAGTTCTTC. Translating gives CASSPLHAGVYENEQFF. Looking up the rest from reference TRBV11-2 and TRBJ2-1 gives the full variable domain: EAGVAQSPRYKIIEKRQSVAFWCNPISGHATLYWYQQILGQGPKLLIQFQNNGVVDDSQLPKDRFSAERLKGVDSTLKIQPAKLEDSAVYLCASSPLHAGVYENEQFFGPGTRLTVL.

In the case of this clone: The DNA is omitted, as the CDR3 cannot be located on it reliably, and the CDR3 follows TCRdb's listing. V is TRBV4-3 and J is TRBJ2-2; the DNA was not used to check the table's D call, TRBD2. The CDR3 length is 15 residues, termini included. CDR1 LGHNA and CDR2 YSLEER come from the germline V gene. The CDR3 region is CASSQGDFGAGELFF.

This clone was seen more than once but under ten times. CDR3 DNA: TGTGCCAGCAGCTTTACAGGGAACGAGCAGTACTTC. This sequence encodes CASSFTGNEQYF. This chain links TRBV7-2 with TRBJ2-7; perhaps TRBD1 as D (6 bases). With 3 bases removed from V and 5 bases from J, the gap between germline ends came to 8 bases. The CDR3 contains 12 residues. Germline CDR1 is SGHTA and CDR2 is FQGNSA.

J is TRBJ2-7 and V is TRBV4-1; 11 bases fit TRBD2. The V gene end was trimmed by 0 bases and the J gene end by 3 bases; junction bases not matched to a gene: 4. Per the germline V gene, CDR1 is MGHRA and CDR2 is YSYEKL. The CDR3 is made up of 16 amino acids. The CDR3 DNA follows: TGCGCCAGCAGCCAAGATTCGGGACTAGCGGTCTACGAGCAGTACTTC. Amino acids: CASSQDSGLAVYEQYF.

V is TRBV19 and J is TRBJ2-1; 8 bases are shared with TRBD2. Unmatched junction bases numbered 11, after V lost 2 bases and J lost 8 bases. The CDR3 is made up of 16 amino acids. CDR1 is LNHDA and CDR2 is SQIVND in the germline V gene (reference sequence). CDR3: CASSIRSGGRRYEQFF. The CDR3, as DNA: TGTGCCAGTAGTATAAGGTCTGGCGGGAGGAGGTATGAGCAGTTCTTC.

The chain combines TRBV7-2 with TRBJ1-2; 8 bases line up with TRBD1. With V trimmed by 2 bases and J by 2 bases, 7 bases remained unmatched. Germline-derived CDR1 and CDR2 are SGHTA and FQGNSA. The CDR3 covers 16 residues. CDR3 in amino acids: CASSLFQGAINYGYTF. The DNA of the CDR3 is TGTGCCAGCAGCTTATTCCAGGGGGCGATAAACTATGGCTACACCTTC.

The chain is built from TRBV5-1 and TRBJ2-3; D not certain. The V gene lost 7 bases and the J gene lost 1 base, with 16 bases spanning the gap. CDR1 and CDR2 from the germline V gene are SGHRS and YFSETQ. The CDR3 runs 15 residues. CDR3 in amino acids: CASRLSVLGTDTQYF. The CDR3 nucleotides are TGCGCCAGCCGACTCTCCGTCCTTGGCACAGATACGCAGTATTTT.

V usage is TRBV7-3 and J usage is TRBJ2-1, with D perhaps matching TRBD2 (6 bases). The CDR3 covers 15 residues. Trimming shortened V by 1 base and J by 6 bases, and 13 bases separated the two germline ends. Germline-derived CDR1 and CDR2 are SGHTA and FQGTGA. The chain's CDR3 is CASSLSGGSINEQFF. The CDR3 nucleotides are TGTGCCAGCAGCTTAAGTGGGGGGAGTATCAATGAGCAGTTCTTC.